This TCR beta chain is drawn from a study of cytomegalovirus exposure and HLA in healthy donors. Study observations and caveats: Presence/absence analyses supposed approximately even sequencing depth among donors. CMV antigen specificity of three CMV-associated chains was confirmed in vitro. Several of the most significant clusters were apparently associated with common viral pathogens in a later analysis.

In regard to this clone: Antigen specificity is unknown.

Germline CDR1 MNHEY, CDR2 SVGAGI. The CDR3 has 14 residues. V shed 6 bases and J 1 base; nucleotides not matched to a gene: 5. A multiplex PCR was run with 60 Vbeta primers and 13 Jbeta primers. Here immunoSEQ multiplex PCR was the method, and the copy in TCRdb shows in-frame clones only, minus some. The profile covers some 190,000 clones, with 77% appearing a single time and roughly 1.5% taken by the ten largest. The clonotype was recovered from a man younger than 35 in good health and CMV-seronegative. The sample was PBMCs. V is TRBV6-5 and J is TRBJ1-2, with 7 positions matching TRBD1. CDR3 loop: CASRRQGDNYGYTF. CDR3 sequence (DNA): TGTGCCAGCAGGAGACAGGGAGATAACTATGGCTACACCTTC.